Listed below are T cell receptor beta chains from one sample, sequenced in a study of Ad26.COV2.S vaccination and SARS-CoV-2 variants. Produced via immunoSEQ multiplex PCR; TCRdb's table is partial and in-frame only. The table has fewer than 800,000 clones, roughly 90% seen once. This sample comprised peripheral blood, obtained in a trial of Ad26.COV2.S vaccine versus placebo. Source of these receptors: a person aged 18-65 years who received the Ad26.COV2.S COVID-19 vaccine or a placebo. Each CDR3 is given with its conserved first and last residue. D genes are given only for firm matches. The listing skips clone size in some rows; elsewhere it reads once, few, many or a size class.

>TRBJ2-7|NA|TRBV9|NA
TGTGCCAGCAGCGTAGCTGTCACAGGGAGGAACTACGAGCAGTACTTC
CASSVAVTGRNYEQYF
>TRBJ1-3|NA|TRBV27|NA
TGTGCCAGCAGGAGGATCTCTGGAAACACCATATATTTT
CASRRISGNTIYF
>TRBJ1-5|NA|TRBV6-1|NA
TGTGCCAGCAGTGAACGTGAGAATCAGCCCCAGCATTTT
CASSERENQPQHF
>TRBJ1-1|NA|TRBV18|NA
TGTGCCAGCTCACCGCCTCCGCGGAGCTCGAACACTGAAGCTTTCTTT
CASSPPPRSSNTEAFF
>TRBJ2-1|NA|TRBV5-1|NA
TGCGCCAGCGGTCCGGAGGGAGCTAAGCAGTTCTTC
CASGPEGAKQFF
>TRBJ2-1|NA|TRBV13|NA
TGTGCCAGCAGCCGGGGTGGAGTTGAGTTCTTC
CASSRGGVEFF
>TRBJ2-3|NA|TRBV21-1|NA
TGTGCCAGCAGCAAAGCGAGTAGTCGCTCTAGCGGGGAAGATACGCAGTATTTT
CASSKASSRSSGEDTQYF
>TRBJ2-1|NA|TRBV5-1|NA
TGCGCCAGCAGCTTGATAGGCGTCTCCTACAATGAGCAGTTCTTC
CASSLIGVSYNEQFF
>TRBJ1-2|TRBD1|TRBV6-5|NA
TGTGCCAGCACCCAAGGACAGGGCGGCTATGGCTACACCTTC
CASTQGQGGYGYTF
>TRBJ1-6|NA|TRBV11-2|NA
TGTGCCAGCAGTCAATCGACGGGGAATTCACCCCTCCACTTT
CASSQSTGNSPLHF
>TRBJ2-1|TRBD2|TRBV19|NA
TGTGCCAGTAGCCGAGCGGGGGGCTCCTACAATGAGCAGTTCTTC
CASSRAGGSYNEQFF
>TRBJ1-6|TRBD1|TRBV3-1/TRBV3-2|NA
TGTGCCAGCAGCCAGCGTAGAGGACAGGATAATTCACCCCTCCACTTT
CASSQRRGQDNSPLHF
>TRBJ2-6|NA|TRBV10-3|NA
TGTGCCATCAGTGATGAGGGTGCTGGGGCCAACGTCCTGACTTTC
CAISDEGAGANVLTF
>TRBJ1-4|NA|TRBV5-5|NA
TGTGCCAGCACTCCTCGCCCGACAGTAGCTAATGAAAAACTGTTTTTT
CASTPRPTVANEKLFF
>TRBJ2-3|NA|TRBV7-2|NA
TGTGCCAGCAGCCCATTCCCGGGACGGGACACAGATACGCAGTATTTT
CASSPFPGRDTDTQYF
>TRBJ2-1|NA|TRBV20-1|NA
TGCAGTGCTGGGGAGTACAATGAGCAGTTCTTC
CSAGEYNEQFF
>TRBJ2-3|NA|TRBV5-1|NA
TGCGCCAGCAGCTTGGACAAGGTAGGCGGGACGCAGTATTTT
CASSLDKVGGTQYF
>TRBJ1-2|NA|TRBV30|NA
TGTGCCTGGATAGCAGGAAACTATGGCTACACCTTC
CAWIAGNYGYTF
>TRBJ1-5|NA|TRBV6-5|NA
TGTGCCAGCAGCTCCAAACACCGGGGGCCCCAGCATTTT
CASSSKHRGPQHF
>TRBJ2-1|NA|TRBV3-1/TRBV3-2|NA
TGTGCCAGCAGCCAAGATCCCCTAGCCTCTGACTACAATGAGCAGTTCTTC
CASSQDPLASDYNEQFF
>TRBJ2-3|TRBD2|TRBV7-2|once
TGTGCCAGCAGCTTAGTTAACGGGGGGGCCTCAGATACGCAGTATTTT
CASSLVNGGASDTQYF
>TRBJ2-7|NA|TRBV2|NA
TGTGCCAGCAGCTCGATTTCCTACGAGCAGTACTTC
CASSSISYEQYF
>TRBJ1-3|NA|TRBV7-2|NA
TGTGCCAGCAGCTTATCTCCGGACCCCTCTGGAAACACCATATATTTT
CASSLSPDPSGNTIYF
>TRBJ2-5|NA|TRBV5-1|NA
TGCGCCAGCAGCACGGGGGCAGGGGAGACCCAGTACTTC
CASSTGAGETQYF
>TRBJ2-2|NA|TRBV19|NA
TGTGCCAGTAGTTTTTGGGGCGCGACCGGGGAGCTGTTTTTT
CASSFWGATGELFF
>TRBJ2-2|TRBD2|TRBV7-6|NA
TGTGCCAGCAGCTTAGGCCTAGCGGGCGTCACCGGGGAGCTGTTTTTT
CASSLGLAGVTGELFF
>TRBJ2-5|TRBD2|TRBV9|NA
TGTGCCAGCAGCCCTCGACTAGCGGGAGGGAAAGAGACCCAGTACTTC
CASSPRLAGGKETQYF
>TRBJ2-7|TRBD2|TRBV7-8|once
TGTGCCAGCAGGCCCCACGGGGGGTCCTACGAGCAGTACTTC
CASRPHGGSYEQYF
>TRBJ2-7|TRBD2|TRBV6-5|NA
TGTGCCAGCAGTTACTCGGGACTAGCTGTTTACGAGCAGTACTTC
CASSYSGLAVYEQYF
>TRBJ2-7|TRBD2|TRBV11-2|NA
TGTGCCAGCAGCTTAGATAGGCCTAGCGGATTCTCCTACGAGCAGTACTTC
CASSLDRPSGFSYEQYF
>TRBJ1-2|TRBD1|TRBV4-2|NA
TGTGCCAGCAGCCAAGATCGGCAGGGGGCTGTTGGCTACACCTTC
CASSQDRQGAVGYTF
>TRBJ2-5|NA|TRBV5-3|NA
TGTGCCAGAAGCAACGCTAGGAGGGGGGAAAAAGAGACCCAGTACTTC
CARSNARRGEKETQYF
>TRBJ2-7|TRBD1|TRBV6-5|NA
TGTGCCAGCAGTAACAGGGGATCCTACGAGCAGTACTTC
CASSNRGSYEQYF
>TRBJ2-7|NA|TRBV20-1|NA
TGCAGTGCTAGTTTATGGAGCTCCTACGAGCAGTACTTC
CSASLWSSYEQYF
>TRBJ1-1|NA|TRBV19|NA
TGTGCCAGTAGTTTGCAGGGGACTGAAGCTTTCTTT
CASSLQGTEAFF
>TRBJ2-2|NA|TRBV29-1|NA
TGCAGCGTCCAGAACAGACTAGTCGATACCGGGGAGCTGTTTTTT
CSVQNRLVDTGELFF
>TRBJ1-3|NA|TRBV7-2|NA
TGTGCCAGCAGCCTTAGAGGAAACACCATATATTTT
CASSLRGNTIYF
>TRBJ1-1|TRBD1|TRBV5-1|NA
TGCGCCAGCAGCTTGTTGGGACAGGGTATCACTGAAGCTTTCTTT
CASSLLGQGITEAFF
>TRBJ1-1|NA|TRBV10-3|NA
TGTGCCATCAGTGAGTCGGGGGACCGCGGTAGAGGAGTCTTT
CAISESGDRGRGVF
>TRBJ2-7|TRBD2|TRBV30|NA
TGTGCCTGGAGCGCGGGAGGGCTGTACGAGCAGTACTTC
CAWSAGGLYEQYF
>TRBJ1-4|NA|TRBV30|NA
TGTGCCCTGGGGGAGACGAGAGGTGAAAAACTGTTTTTT
CALGETRGEKLFF
>TRBJ1-3|NA|TRBV5-1|NA
TGCGCCAGCAGCCCCACGGGACTTTCTGGAAACACCATATATTTT
CASSPTGLSGNTIYF
>TRBJ2-7|NA|TRBV6-5|NA
TGTGCCAGCAGCCGCAGGGGCTACGAGCAGTACTTC
CASSRRGYEQYF
>TRBJ1-3|NA|TRBV25-1|NA
TGTGCCAGCAGTGTACCAGGCTCTGGAAACACCATATATTTT
CASSVPGSGNTIYF